This is a list of T cell receptor beta chains from one sample in a study of glioma-infiltrating T cells. Each CDR3 protein gets one entry after TCRdb re-called the multiplex PCR reads with MiXCR. This sample carries roughly 350,000 distinct CDR3 sequences, 41% of them seen once, and the ten largest clones take 9.5% to 15%. Sequences were obtained from glioma tissue, nonneoplastic brain tissue, or PBMCs (not recorded which). Every receptor here comes from a human donor with low-grade glioma or glioblastoma, undergoing nonglioma brain surgery, or in good health (not recorded which). CDR3s include the opening cysteine and the closing phenylalanine or tryptophan. The order of the fields is J gene, D gene, clone size, V gene, CDR3 protein, CDR3 DNA. The D gene is left open where the match is weak. Clone size is not always given. Where it is, it says once, few, many or a class for expanded clones.

J: TRBJ1-1
D: .
size: .
V: TRBV6-2/TRBV6-3
CDR3: CASSYGPFLWDTEAFF
DNA: TGTGCCAGCAGTTACGGCCCCTTCCTATGGGACACTGAAGCTTTCTTT

J: TRBJ2-6
D: .
size: .
V: TRBV11-2
CDR3: CASNLPERFSGANVLTF
DNA: TGTGCCAGCAATCTCCCGGAGCGATTCTCTGGGGCCAACGTCCTGACTTTC

J: TRBJ1-2
D: TRBD1
size: many
V: TRBV28
CDR3: CASSPETGRSGYTF
DNA: TGTGCCAGCAGTCCGGAGACAGGGAGGAGCGGCTACACCTTC

J: TRBJ2-7
D: TRBD2
size: .
V: TRBV6-2/TRBV6-3
CDR3: CASSYTSGGHYEQYF
DNA: TGTGCCAGCAGTTACACTAGCGGGGGGCACTACGAGCAGTACTTC

J: TRBJ2-7
D: .
size: many
V: TRBV6-1
CDR3: CASSIRGNYEQYF
DNA: TGTGCCAGCAGTATCCGGGGGAATTACGAGCAGTACTTC

J: TRBJ1-2
D: TRBD1
size: .
V: TRBV7-3
CDR3: CASSLTGGAYYGYTF
DNA: TGTGCCAGCAGCTTAACAGGGGGCGCCTACTATGGCTACACCTTC

J: TRBJ2-5
D: .
size: .
V: TRBV28
CDR3: CASSFYRERQTQYF
DNA: TGTGCCAGCAGTTTCTACCGGGAGCGTCAGACCCAGTACTTC

J: TRBJ2-3
D: .
size: many
V: TRBV7-2
CDR3: CASSPSSGTDTQYF
DNA: TGTGCCAGCAGCCCCTCTAGTGGCACAGATACGCAGTATTTT

J: TRBJ2-7
D: .
size: many
V: TRBV6-1
CDR3: CASSLTEQYF
DNA: TGTGCCAGCAGTCTAACGGAGCAGTACTTC

J: TRBJ1-6
D: .
size: .
V: TRBV7-2
CDR3: CASSLGRTNSPIHF
DNA: TGTGCCAGCAGCCTCGGACGGACCAATTCACCCATCCACTTT

J: TRBJ1-2
D: .
size: few
V: TRBV12-3/TRBV12-4
CDR3: CASSLTFQLANYGYTF
DNA: TGTGCCAGCAGTTTAACCTTCCAGTTGGCTAACTATGGCTACACCTTC

J: TRBJ1-1
D: .
size: .
V: TRBV7-9
CDR3: CASSHRGQMNTEAFF
DNA: TGTGCCAGCAGCCATCGTGGACAGATGAACACTGAAGCTTTCTTT

J: TRBJ1-1
D: .
size: few
V: TRBV5-4
CDR3: CASSLAGGPEAFF
DNA: TGTGCCAGCAGCTTGGCCGGGGGCCCCGAAGCTTTCTTT

J: TRBJ2-5
D: .
size: .
V: TRBV6-1
CDR3: CASRQLSRVGDRTQYF
DNA: TGTGCCAGCCGTCAACTCTCCAGGGTGGGGGATAGGACCCAGTACTTC

J: TRBJ2-1
D: .
size: .
V: TRBV4-3
CDR3: CASSPDESSYNEQFF
DNA: TGCGCCAGCAGCCCAGACGAGTCTTCCTACAATGAGCAGTTCTTC

J: TRBJ2-1
D: TRBD2
size: .
V: TRBV19
CDR3: CASSPGLAAGRDYNEQFF
DNA: TGTGCCAGTAGTCCCGGACTAGCGGCCGGGAGGGATTACAATGAGCAGTTCTTC

J: TRBJ1-2
D: .
size: few
V: TRBV7-2
CDR3: CASSPDKNYGYTF
DNA: TGTGCCAGCAGCCCCGACAAGAACTATGGCTACACCTTC

J: TRBJ1-2
D: .
size: .
V: TRBV14
CDR3: CAGSQGGGYTF
DNA: TGTGCCGGCAGCCAGGGAGGTGGCTACACCTTC

J: TRBJ2-7
D: .
size: many
V: TRBV27
CDR3: CASSPRRDPPYEQYF
DNA: TGTGCCAGCAGTCCCCGCCGGGACCCTCCCTACGAGCAGTACTTC

J: TRBJ2-1
D: TRBD2
size: few
V: TRBV20-1
CDR3: CSARDREVRVYNEQFF
DNA: TGCAGTGCTAGAGATCGGGAGGTAAGGGTCTACAATGAGCAGTTCTTC

J: TRBJ2-1
D: .
size: .
V: TRBV4-2
CDR3: CASSQSYNEQFF
DNA: TGTGCCAGCAGCCAATCCTACAATGAGCAGTTCTTC

J: TRBJ1-2
D: .
size: many
V: TRBV28
CDR3: CASSPGGVGPYGYTF
DNA: TGTGCCAGCAGTCCGGGCGGCGTCGGACCCTATGGCTACACCTTC

J: TRBJ2-7
D: .
size: .
V: TRBV5-1
CDR3: CASSSLPRDEQYF
DNA: TGCGCCAGCTCCTCACTTCCTCGGGACGAGCAGTACTTC

J: TRBJ2-7
D: TRBD2
size: .
V: TRBV10-3
CDR3: CAISESETSAYEQYF
DNA: TGTGCCATCAGTGAGTCGGAGACTAGCGCCTACGAGCAGTACTTC

J: TRBJ2-7
D: TRBD2
size: few
V: TRBV20-1
CDR3: CSARLAGPYEQYF
DNA: TGCAGTGCTAGACTAGCGGGACCCTACGAGCAGTACTTC

J: TRBJ2-1
D: .
size: many
V: TRBV6-2/TRBV6-3
CDR3: CASSYHQGSYNEQFF
DNA: TGTGCCAGCAGTTATCATCAGGGGTCCTACAATGAGCAGTTCTTC

J: TRBJ2-1
D: TRBD2
size: many
V: TRBV20-1
CDR3: CSARVLGTSVPFEQFF
DNA: TGCAGTGCTAGAGTCTTAGGGACTAGCGTTCCCTTCGAGCAGTTCTTC

J: TRBJ2-7
D: .
size: .
V: TRBV19
CDR3: CASSGGGERYF
DNA: TGTGCCAGTAGCGGCGGTGGGGAGCGGTACTTC

J: TRBJ2-7
D: TRBD2
size: few
V: TRBV19
CDR3: CASSTSGLSSEQYF
DNA: TGTGCCAGTAGTACTAGCGGACTCAGCTCCGAGCAGTACTTC

J: TRBJ2-6
D: TRBD1
size: .
V: TRBV28
CDR3: CAGRTTGTGGPGANVMTF
DNA: TGTGCCGGGAGAACAACGGGGACAGGGGGCCCTGGGGCCAACGTCATGACTTTC

J: TRBJ2-4
D: .
size: .
V: TRBV4-3
CDR3: CASSQVRFIDIQYF
DNA: TGCGCCAGCAGCCAAGTAAGGTTTATAGACATTCAGTACTTC

J: TRBJ2-1
D: .
size: .
V: TRBV20-1
CDR3: CSAPSRGTEQFF
DNA: TGCAGTGCTCCCTCCAGGGGCACTGAGCAGTTCTTC

J: TRBJ2-1
D: TRBD2
size: many
V: TRBV27
CDR3: CASQTGLALPYNEQFF
DNA: TGTGCCAGCCAGACAGGACTAGCCCTACCCTACAATGAGCAGTTCTTC

J: TRBJ1-3
D: TRBD1
size: .
V: TRBV20-1
CDR3: CSAGPGTGVTGNTIYF
DNA: TGCAGTGCTGGTCCCGGGACAGGGGTAACCGGAAACACCATATATTTT

J: TRBJ2-3
D: TRBD1
size: few
V: TRBV29-1
CDR3: CSESGGPDTQYF
DNA: TGCAGCGAGTCAGGGGGACCAGATACGCAGTATTTT